This T cell receptor beta chain originates from a study of blood T cell repertoires in COVID-19. At the level of the study: Whether acute or convalescent, the COVID-19 samples came from the United States, Italy and Spain. PBMCs, B-cell-depleted T cells, or T cells were the source of the cDNA or gDNA that made up the material.

In the authors' workflow: Quantification of nucleated cells was approximated via reference gene primer amplification. This table comes from immunoSEQ multiplex PCR, and its TCRdb copy is limited to in-frame clones, with some not included. V and J calls and clone size are those listed in that table; D and trimming were worked out from the DNA. In the table there are around 170,000 clones, roughly four fifths of which are singletons. This clone was seen a few times. There are 14 residues in the CDR3. Germline V gene sequence: CDR1 LNHDA, CDR2 SQIVND (reference sequence). The germline V and J ends were trimmed by 6 bases and 0 bases, with 10 bases remaining between them.

This TCR was recovered from a man younger than 40 with active or convalescent COVID-19. The chain has TRBV19 and TRBJ2-3; D remains unclear. The sequencing sample was made of peripheral blood. In nucleotides, the CDR3 is TGTGCCAGTAGGGCGGCGGTTAGCACAGATACGCAGTATTTT. It yields the protein CASRAAVSTDTQYF.